The T cell receptor (beta chain) under discussion was sequenced for a study of control samples from healthy donors and cancer patients. Germline V CDR1 and CDR2: LNHDA, SQIVND (reference sequence). Trimming stripped 2 bases from V and 3 bases from J, with 14 bases between. CDR3 length: 15 residues. Sequencing used immunoSEQ multiplex PCR; TCRdb keeps in-frame clones, though not all of them. The profile shows 400,000 to 500,000 clones, approximately 92% of them singletons. The sample consisted of PBMCs. This chain links TRBV19 with TRBJ2-7, with D possibly matching TRBD1 (5 bases). The source of this sequence is a man aged 40-49 years with head and neck cancer. The CDR3 protein is CASSIKGATVYEQYF. The CDR3, as DNA: TGTGCCAGTAGTATAAAAGGGGCAACAGTCTACGAGCAGTACTTC.